The entry below gives a single TCR beta chain sequence along with its context. Its antigen is unknown. This sample was taken from a study of cytomegalovirus exposure and HLA in healthy donors. Study information: Samples from HLA-typed donors yielded about 86 million unique TCRs in an early data release.

Study findings and constraints: Later analysis identified a missense DCLRE1C variant that was linked to TCR beta V- and J-gene trimming. Further analysis, carried out later, found HLA-associated TCR beta chains more clonally expanded than equally common other chains.

PCR used 60 Vbeta primers and 13 Jbeta primers. The method was immunoSEQ multiplex PCR; TCRdb's version includes in-frame clones alone and lacks a portion of them. This table holds fewer than 250,000 clones, over 65% found once. Sequencing was done on a sample of PBMCs. The sequence derives from a human donor in good health.

The CDR3 reads CASSGYSSGRGQETQYF. The CDR3 nucleotides are TGCGCCAGCAGTGGGTACTCTAGCGGGAGAGGACAAGAGACCCAGTACTTC. The V and J genes are TRBV10-2 and TRBJ2-5, with 10 bases that match TRBD2. Per the germline V gene, CDR1 is WSHSY and CDR2 is SAAADI. The ends lost 4 bases at V and 2 bases at J; junction bases unmatched: 10. CDR3 length equals 17 residues.